One sample yielded the 18 T cell receptor beta chains listed below, sequenced in a study of PD-1 blockade in mismatch repair-deficient tumors. Only in-frame clones appear in the TCRdb table, and some are missing; sequencing was by immunoSEQ multiplex PCR. The sample has 45,000 to 60,000 clones; over 65% are singletons. The sequences come from peripheral blood, collected 4 weeks after starting pembrolizumab. The receptors shown here come from an adult with mismatch repair-deficient cancer.

This chain links TRBV6-5 with TRBJ2-7, with D hard to call. This CDR3 region has 15 residues. The V end lost 7 bases, the J end lost 1 base, and 17 bases lay between the germline ends. Germline CDR1 is MNHEY and CDR2 is SVGAGI. CDR3 bases: TGTGCCAGCAATAAAAGGACGGATAAATCCTACGAGCAGTACTTC. Its translation: CASNKRTDKSYEQYF.

The V and J genes are TRBV10-3 and TRBJ1-4; possible D gene TRBD1, 5 bases. The CDR3 has 16 residues. Trimming took 0 bases from V and 2 from J, leaving 10 bases between them. Germline V gene sequence: CDR1 ENHRY, CDR2 SYGVKD. CDR3 nucleotide sequence: TGTGCCATCAGTGAGTCGAAGGGGCTCACTAATGAAAAACTGTTTTTT. This gives the protein CAISESKGLTNEKLFF.

The genes are TRBV11-2 and TRBJ1-2, with D possibly matching TRBD1 (6 bases). CDR1 and CDR2 from the germline V gene are SGHAT and FQNNGV. CDR3 length: 15 amino acids. The V gene lost 6 bases and the J gene lost 3 bases, with 17 bases spanning the gap. CDR3 sequence reads: CASSFGGGSHYGYTF. For the CDR3, the DNA is TGTGCCAGCAGTTTCGGAGGGGGGAGCCACTATGGCTACACCTTC.

J is TRBJ1-4 and V is TRBV6-5; tentatively, D is TRBD1 (5 bases). From germline, CDR1 is MNHEY and CDR2 SVGAGI. With 6 bases removed from V and 4 bases from J, the gap between germline ends came to 9 bases. This CDR3 comprises 13 residues. This CDR3 reads CASRSGGNEKLFF. DNA of the CDR3: TGTGCCAGCAGAAGTGGGGGTAATGAAAAACTGTTTTTT.

V gene TRBV29-1 combines with J gene TRBJ2-5; D possibly corresponds to TRBD2 (6 bases). There are 12 residues in the CDR3. The V end was cut by 7 bases, the J end by 5 bases, with 14 bases between. Germline CDR1 is SQVTM and CDR2 is ANQGSEA. CDR3 sequence (DNA): TGCAGCGCCACAGGAGGAGGGGAGACCCAGTACTTC. Translating gives CSATGGGETQYF.

In this sample, this clone turned up a few times. The chain employs TRBV9 and TRBJ1-2, with no clear D. Per the germline V gene, CDR1 is SGDLS and CDR2 is YYNGEE. The CDR3 consists of 11 residues. V was cut by 4 bases and J by 5 bases, with 6 bases left in between. In DNA form, the CDR3 reads TGTGCCAGCAGCTCCATTTATGGCTACACCTTC. It codes for CASSSIYGYTF. The entire variable domain, with the rest obtained from reference TRBV9 and TRBJ1-2, is as follows: DSGVTQTPKHLITATGQRVTLRCSPRSGDLSVYWYQQSLDQGLQFLIQYYNGEERAKGNILERFSAQQFPDLHSELNLSSLELGDSALYFCASSSIYGYTFGSGTRLTVV.

The V call is TRBV7-2, the J call TRBJ2-1; TRBD1 aligns across 9 bases. The CDR3 is 18 residues long. Germline V CDR1 and CDR2: SGHTA, FQGNSA. Unmatched junction bases numbered 20, after V lost 4 bases and J lost 10 bases. The CDR3 reads CASSYGPPGQGFIGEQFF. The CDR3 DNA sequence: TGTGCCAGCAGCTACGGACCGCCGGGACAGGGATTTATTGGAGAGCAGTTCTTC.

The chain employs TRBV20-1 and TRBJ2-1; TRBD2 is a possible D gene (6 bases). Germline CDR1 is DFQATT and CDR2 is SNEGSKA (reference sequence). The CDR3 has 11 residues. V shed 2 bases and J shed 9 bases, with 8 bases lying between them. The CDR3 region is CSARSGVEQFF. For the CDR3, the DNA is TGCAGTGCTAGATCGGGGGTTGAGCAGTTCTTC.

The V gene is TRBV19, the J gene TRBJ2-5; tentatively, D is TRBD1 or TRBD2 (5 bases each). This CDR3 is 15 amino acids long. Germline assignment: CDR1 LNHDA and CDR2 SQIVND (reference sequence). The V end was cut by 8 bases, the J end by 3 bases, with 19 bases between. CDR3 sequence (DNA): TGTGCCAGTGCGGGTGGGGCGGCTAGGGAAGAGACCCAGTACTTC. Residues: CASAGGAAREETQYF.

The chain uses TRBV7-9 and TRBJ1-5, with TRBD1 matching 10 bases. The germline V gene has CDR1 SEHNR and CDR2 FQNEAQ (reference sequence). The CDR3 covers 15 residues. V was pared by 4 bases and J by 4 bases, with 4 bases of the junction left unmatched. CDR3 in amino acids: CASSSTGGQNQPQHF. The CDR3 bases are TGTGCCAGCAGCTCGACAGGGGGCCAAAATCAGCCCCAGCATTTT.

The chain recombines TRBV6-1 with TRBJ2-4, with D unclear. CDR3 size: 11 residues. The germline V and J ends were trimmed by 4 bases and 9 bases, with 7 bases remaining between them. Germline values: CDR1 MNHNS, CDR2 SASEGT. CDR3 bases: TGTGCCAGCAGTGGCGAGAGCATTCAGTACTTC. This sequence encodes CASSGESIQYF.

This clone was observed once. The chain is built from TRBV19 and TRBJ2-7, with a weak D call TRBD1 (6 bases). V was clipped by 1 base and J by 0 bases, with 13 bases between them. This CDR3 contains 16 residues. Per the germline V gene, CDR1 is LNHDA and CDR2 is SQIVND (reference sequence). The CDR3 region has the DNA TGTGCCAGTAGTATAGCCCCGGACAGCTTCTCCTACGAGCAGTACTTC. Its protein product is CASSIAPDSFSYEQYF.

The rearrangement uses TRBV11-2 and TRBJ2-5; no clear D gene. Germline-derived CDR1 and CDR2 are SGHAT and FQNNGV. V was clipped by 2 bases and J by 5 bases, with 6 bases between them. This CDR3 is 12 amino acids long. The CDR3 sequence: CASSLIAETQYF. CDR3 DNA sequence: TGTGCCAGCAGCTTAATTGCGGAGACCCAGTACTTC.

This clone showed up just a few times. The chain carries TRBV30 and TRBJ2-1; TRBD2 matches at 14 bases. With 4 bases clipped from V and 7 bases from J, the junction kept 12 bases outside the gene matches. The CDR3 has 17 amino acids. The germline V gene encodes CDR1 GTSNPN and CDR2 SVGIG (reference sequence). CDR3 loop: CAWTNRTGTSGSNEQFF. The CDR3 nucleotides read TGTGCCTGGACGAACCGGACCGGGACTAGCGGGAGTAATGAGCAGTTCTTC.

The chain uses TRBV5-4 and TRBJ2-2; 11 bases fit TRBD1. Per the germline V gene, CDR1 is SGHNT and CDR2 is YYREEE (reference sequence). The CDR3 is 18 residues long. Germline trimming cut 1 base from V and 6 bases from J; bases unmatched to any gene: 11. The CDR3 nucleotides are TGTGCCAGCAGCTTGTCCATCTCTACGGGACAGGGGGCCGGGGAGCTGTTTTTT. Protein sequence: CASSLSISTGQGAGELFF.

The V gene is TRBV11-3, the J gene TRBJ2-7, with D perhaps matching TRBD2 (6 bases). Germline values: CDR1 SGHNT, CDR2 YENEEA. Deletions cut 0 bases from V and 5 bases from J, with 14 bases between. CDR3 length: 15 residues. CDR3: CASSLDGGLIDEQYF. CDR3 sequence (DNA): TGTGCCAGCAGCTTAGATGGGGGACTCATCGACGAGCAGTACTTC.

The rearrangement uses TRBV29-1 and TRBJ2-1; 11 positions match TRBD2. Looked up from germline, CDR1 is SQVTM and CDR2 is ANQGSEA. CDR3 length: 16 residues. After removal of 5 bases from V and 7 bases from J, the junction contained 13 bases not matched to a gene. In nucleotides, the CDR3 is TGCAGCGTTACACTAGCGGGAGTTCCCCCGCGGAATGAGCAGTTCTTC. Translation: CSVTLAGVPPRNEQFF.

This clone was observed a few times. The CDR3 region has the DNA TGCGCCAGCAGCTACGGACAGGCCTACGAGCAGTACTTC. It is translated as CASSYGQAYEQYF. The chain uses TRBV5-1 and TRBJ2-7, with 7 bases identical to TRBD1. CDR1 is SGHRS, CDR2 YFSETQ, per germline. The J segment lost 2 bases and the V segment lost 3 bases, leaving 2 bases of the junction unmatched. This CDR3 spans 13 amino acids.